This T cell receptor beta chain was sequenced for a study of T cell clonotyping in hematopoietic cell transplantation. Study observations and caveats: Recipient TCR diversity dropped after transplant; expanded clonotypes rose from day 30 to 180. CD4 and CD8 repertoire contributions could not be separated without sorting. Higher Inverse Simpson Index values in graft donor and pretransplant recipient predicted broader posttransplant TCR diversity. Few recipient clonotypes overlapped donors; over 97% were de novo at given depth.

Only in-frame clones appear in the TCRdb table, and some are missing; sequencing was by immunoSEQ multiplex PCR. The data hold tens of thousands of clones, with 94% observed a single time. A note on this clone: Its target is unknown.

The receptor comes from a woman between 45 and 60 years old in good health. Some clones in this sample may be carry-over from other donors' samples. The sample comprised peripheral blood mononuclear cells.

CDR3 residues: CASSLDRGPEQFF. Here the CDR3 DNA reads TGTGCCAGCAGCTTAGATCGAGGGCCTGAGCAGTTCTTC. J is TRBJ2-1 and V is TRBV11-3; perhaps TRBD2 as D (5 bases). The CDR3 totals 13 residues. The V end was cut by 0 bases, the J end by 9 bases, with 9 bases between. CDR1 and CDR2 from the germline V gene are SGHNT and YENEEA.